These T cell receptor beta chains were read from a single sample in a study of CD8 T cells in Susac syndrome. One entry per CDR3 protein results from TCRdb running MiXCR on the immunoSEQ multiplex PCR reads. The top ten hold around 0.27% of the sample, which has about 120,000 distinct CDR3 sequences, just under 95% seen once. The specimen sequenced was CD8+ T cells from PBMCs. These receptors were taken from a human donor with Susac syndrome. The CDR3 runs from the conserved cysteine through the conserved F or W. D genes are given only for firm matches.

v_call: TRBV5-5
j_call: TRBJ1-5
d_call: -
cdr3_nt: TGTGCCAGCAGCTTGGCGGGGTCGGGGGGTCAGCCCCAGCATTTT
cdr3_aa: CASSLAGSGGQPQHF

v_call: TRBV30
j_call: TRBJ2-7
d_call: -
cdr3_nt: TGTGCCTGGAGTGCTCGCAGGGGCTCCTACGAGCAGTACTTC
cdr3_aa: CAWSARRGSYEQYF

v_call: TRBV3-1
j_call: TRBJ2-3
d_call: -
cdr3_nt: TGTGCCAGCAGCCCAGCACAGGGTGGATGGACAGATACGCAGTATTTT
cdr3_aa: CASSPAQGGWTDTQYF

v_call: TRBV10-1
j_call: TRBJ2-7
d_call: -
cdr3_nt: TGCGCCAGCAGTGATGCTGGAGAGCAGTACTTC
cdr3_aa: CASSDAGEQYF

v_call: TRBV19
j_call: TRBJ2-7
d_call: TRBD1
cdr3_nt: TGTGCCAGTAGTGCCGGGACAGGGGAGTACGAGCAGTACTTC
cdr3_aa: CASSAGTGEYEQYF

v_call: TRBV7-8
j_call: TRBJ2-2
d_call: -
cdr3_nt: TGTGCCAGCAGCTTAGGTTCAGGGACAGAGCTGTTTTTT
cdr3_aa: CASSLGSGTELFF

v_call: TRBV30
j_call: TRBJ2-7
d_call: -
cdr3_nt: TGTGCCTGGAGCCCCGGCGCCTCCTACGAGCAGTACTTC
cdr3_aa: CAWSPGASYEQYF

v_call: TRBV20-1
j_call: TRBJ2-5
d_call: -
cdr3_nt: TGCAGTGCTACCAGGGTTCCAGGAGAGACCCAGTACTTC
cdr3_aa: CSATRVPGETQYF

v_call: TRBV9
j_call: TRBJ2-7
d_call: -
cdr3_nt: TGTGCCAGCAGCGGACTAGGCTACGAGCAGTACTTC
cdr3_aa: CASSGLGYEQYF

v_call: TRBV29-1
j_call: TRBJ2-7
d_call: TRBD1
cdr3_nt: TGCAGCGTTGAAGTCGATACAGGGGGCCGAGCCTACGAGCAGTACTTC
cdr3_aa: CSVEVDTGGRAYEQYF

v_call: TRBV9
j_call: TRBJ1-4
d_call: TRBD1
cdr3_nt: TGTGCCAGCAGCGGCGGGACAGCGAATAATGAAAAACTGTTTTTT
cdr3_aa: CASSGGTANNEKLFF

v_call: TRBV7-2
j_call: TRBJ2-7
d_call: -
cdr3_nt: TGTGCCAGCAGCTCCTACGACCCGAAGGGGGATATGTACGAGCAGTACTTC
cdr3_aa: CASSSYDPKGDMYEQYF

v_call: TRBV15
j_call: TRBJ2-2
d_call: TRBD2
cdr3_nt: TGTGCCACCAGCAGTCGACTAGCGTCGAACACCGGGGAGCTGTTTTTT
cdr3_aa: CATSSRLASNTGELFF

v_call: TRBV27
j_call: TRBJ2-1
d_call: TRBD2
cdr3_nt: TGTGCCAGCAGTATGGCTAGCGGCTCCTACAATGAGCAGTTCTTC
cdr3_aa: CASSMASGSYNEQFF

v_call: TRBV13
j_call: TRBJ1-2
d_call: TRBD1
cdr3_nt: TGTGCCAGCAGCTTAGGCGTACAGGGGGCGGATGGCTACACCTTC
cdr3_aa: CASSLGVQGADGYTF

v_call: TRBV5-6
j_call: TRBJ2-4
d_call: TRBD1
cdr3_nt: TGTGCCAGCAGTTATGACAGGGTAGCCAAAAACATTCAGTACTTC
cdr3_aa: CASSYDRVAKNIQYF

v_call: TRBV29-1
j_call: TRBJ2-7
d_call: -
cdr3_nt: TGCAGCGTTGAATCCGAAGGCTACGAGCAGTACTTC
cdr3_aa: CSVESEGYEQYF

v_call: TRBV29-1
j_call: TRBJ2-4
d_call: -
cdr3_nt: TGCAGCGTTGTGAGTCTAAACATTCAGTACTTC
cdr3_aa: CSVVSLNIQYF

v_call: TRBV3-1
j_call: TRBJ2-3
d_call: -
cdr3_nt: TGTGCCAGCAGCCCAGGACAGAGCACAGATACGCAGTATTTT
cdr3_aa: CASSPGQSTDTQYF

v_call: TRBV7-9
j_call: TRBJ2-3
d_call: -
cdr3_nt: TGTGCCAGCAGGCTCCCTAGCACAGATACGCAGTATTTT
cdr3_aa: CASRLPSTDTQYF